A selection of T cell receptor beta chains follows, all from one sample in a study of molecular identifiers for immune sequencing clone quantification. TCRdb re-derived calls from the PCR reads in MiXCR, one entry per CDR3 protein. This table has 490,000 or so distinct CDR3 sequences, roughly 24% appearing once. Sequenced sample: naive CD8+ T cells from blood, with Jurkat cell RNA spiked in. The receptor source for this set is a human donor in good health. Some libraries in this study had Jurkat cell RNA spiked in. Each CDR3 is given with its conserved first and last residue. A D gene is named only where the DNA matches it firmly. Where a row states a size, it is once, few, many or the class of an expanded clone; other rows omit it.

D gene,clone size,V gene,J gene,CDR3 protein,CDR3 DNA
.,few,TRBV5-4,TRBJ2-7,CASVGSSYEQYF,TGTGCCTCAGTGGGGTCCTCCTACGAGCAGTACTTC
.,many,TRBV12-3/TRBV12-4,TRBJ1-4,CASTNIRGRADEKLFF,TGTGCCAGCACCAACATTCGGGGGCGAGCAGATGAAAAACTGTTTTTT
TRBD1,.,TRBV24-1,TRBJ2-2,CATSVGQVATGELFF,TGTGCCACCAGTGTCGGACAGGTGGCGACCGGGGAGCTGTTTTTT
TRBD1,.,TRBV19,TRBJ1-5,CASSYGRGLENQPQHF,TGTGCCAGTAGTTATGGCAGGGGGCTTGAAAATCAGCCCCAGCATTTT
.,many,TRBV19,TRBJ1-4,CASSRRTATNEKLFF,TGTGCCAGTAGTAGGCGGACAGCAACTAATGAAAAACTGTTTTTT
.,few,TRBV12-3/TRBV12-4,TRBJ1-1,CASSSTEWNTEAFF,TGTGCCAGCAGTTCAACGGAATGGAACACTGAAGCTTTCTTT
.,.,TRBV12-3/TRBV12-4,TRBJ2-6,CASSVTGSGANVLTF,TGTGCCAGCAGTGTAACAGGGTCCGGGGCCAACGTCCTGACTTTC
TRBD1,many,TRBV7-3,TRBJ1-1,CASSLLGGGAEAFF,TGTGCCAGCAGCTTATTAGGGGGCGGCGCTGAAGCTTTCTTT
TRBD1,many,TRBV25-1,TRBJ2-5,CASSATTGLQETQYF,TGTGCCAGCAGTGCCACGACAGGGCTTCAAGAGACCCAGTACTTC
.,.,TRBV5-4,TRBJ2-5,CGSSSIAEPQETQYF,TGTGGCAGCAGCTCCATAGCGGAGCCTCAAGAGACCCAGTACTTC
TRBD1,.,TRBV11-2,TRBJ2-6,CASSLAGTVSPGANVLTF,TGTGCCAGCAGCTTAGCCGGGACAGTCAGCCCTGGGGCCAACGTCCTGACTTTC
.,few,TRBV7-9,TRBJ2-7,CASGGQTYEQYF,TGTGCCAGCGGGGGGCAGACCTACGAGCAGTACTTC
TRBD2,.,TRBV4-3,TRBJ2-7,CASSQGSGLAGGYEQYF,TGCGCCAGCAGCCAAGGTAGCGGGCTAGCGGGGGGTTACGAGCAGTACTTC
TRBD2,.,TRBV30,TRBJ2-1,CAWSVGLARAYNEQFF,TGTGCCTGGAGTGTTGGACTAGCGAGAGCATACAATGAGCAGTTCTTC
TRBD1,few,TRBV6-6,TRBJ1-4,CASSYAGTGVEKLFF,TGTGCCAGCAGTTACGCCGGGACAGGGGTTGAAAAACTGTTTTTT
.,.,TRBV30,TRBJ1-5,CACSGAGDQPQHF,TGTGCCTGTAGTGGGGCAGGGGATCAGCCCCAGCATTTT
.,.,TRBV20-1,TRBJ2-1,CSAPGDLLLGEQFF,TGCAGTGCTCCGGGAGACTTGCTTTTGGGTGAGCAGTTCTTC
.,many,TRBV5-4,TRBJ2-7,CAASWAAGDFYEQYF,TGTGCCGCGTCCTGGGCGGCTGGGGATTTCTACGAGCAGTACTTC
TRBD1,few,TRBV27,TRBJ2-7,CASSWQGAYEQYF,TGTGCCAGCAGTTGGCAGGGGGCCTACGAGCAGTACTTC
TRBD1,many,TRBV7-9,TRBJ1-1,CASSLAGQGFSNTEAFF,TGTGCCAGCAGCTTAGCAGGACAGGGATTTTCGAACACTGAAGCTTTCTTT
TRBD1,few,TRBV28,TRBJ2-7,CASSSDGQGYEQYF,TGTGCCAGCAGTTCCGATGGACAGGGCTACGAGCAGTACTTC
.,.,TRBV6-5,TRBJ1-2,CASSYTSRSNYGYTF,TGTGCCAGCAGTTACACGTCCAGGTCTAACTATGGCTACACCTTC
.,many,TRBV7-2,TRBJ2-1,CASSLGLVPGEQFF,TGTGCCAGCAGCTTAGGGCTAGTCCCTGGTGAGCAGTTCTTC
TRBD1,.,TRBV9,TRBJ2-3,CASSAGTGIIDTQYF,TGTGCCAGCAGCGCGGGGACAGGAATTATAGATACGCAGTATTTT
TRBD1,many,TRBV29-1,TRBJ2-2,CSVETGQKTGELFF,TGCAGCGTAGAGACGGGACAGAAGACCGGGGAGCTGTTTTTT
.,many,TRBV4-3,TRBJ2-7,CASSQDSHEQYF,TGCGCCAGCAGCCAAGATAGCCACGAGCAGTACTTC
TRBD2,few,TRBV12-3/TRBV12-4,TRBJ2-5,CASSEAGVETQYF,TGTGCCAGCAGTGAAGCGGGAGTAGAGACCCAGTACTTC
TRBD1,.,TRBV6-5,TRBJ2-7,CASSYSIGTGLAEQYF,TGTGCCAGCAGTTACTCGATTGGGACAGGGCTGGCCGAGCAGTACTTC
.,few,TRBV25-1,TRBJ2-5,CASSEFLGRETQYF,TGTGCCAGCAGTGAATTTTTAGGGCGGGAGACCCAGTACTTC
.,many,TRBV21-1,TRBJ1-5,CASSKRGEGNQPQHF,TGTGCCAGCAGCAAACGGGGGGAAGGCAATCAGCCCCAGCATTTT
.,many,TRBV20-1,TRBJ2-3,CSAPTLADTQYF,TGCAGTGCTCCGACTCTAGCGGATACGCAGTATTTT
.,few,TRBV9,TRBJ1-1,CASSPEGHLNTEAFF,TGTGCCAGCAGCCCTGAAGGACACCTAAACACTGAAGCTTTCTTT
.,few,TRBV7-9,TRBJ2-7,CASSLTQTPYEQYF,TGTGCCAGCAGCTTAACACAGACCCCCTACGAGCAGTACTTC
TRBD2,.,TRBV4-3,TRBJ2-1,CASSQEADSGAYNEQFF,TGCGCCAGCAGCCAAGAAGCCGATAGCGGGGCTTACAATGAGCAGTTCTTC
.,.,TRBV7-3,TRBJ2-2,CASSDTLLGPGELFF,TGTGCCAGCAGCGACACACTCCTGGGACCCGGGGAGCTGTTTTTT
.,.,TRBV6-2/TRBV6-3,TRBJ1-2,CASSLRYGYAF,TGTGCCAGCAGTCTACGATATGGCTACGCCTTC
.,few,TRBV13,TRBJ1-5,CASSLGAGDSNQPQHF,TGTGCCAGCAGCTTAGGGGCAGGGGATAGCAATCAGCCCCAGCATTTT
.,.,TRBV7-9,TRBJ1-4,CASSTLEETNEKQFF,TGTGCCAGCAGCACCCTTGAGGAAACTAATGAAAAACAGTTTTTT
.,few,TRBV9,TRBJ2-5,CASSVEKGWGTQYF,TGTGCCAGCAGCGTAGAGAAGGGCTGGGGGACCCAGTACTTC
TRBD1,.,TRBV4-3,TRBJ2-5,CASSQALDRDVTQYF,TGCGCCAGCAGCCAAGCCCTCGACAGGGACGTGACCCAGTACTTC
TRBD2,once,TRBV6-5,TRBJ2-3,CASSYTGGATATQYF,TGTGCCAGCAGTTACACGGGGGGGGCCACAGCTACGCAGTATTTT
TRBD2,.,TRBV28,TRBJ2-7,CASSSPGLADLEQYF,TGTGCCAGCAGTTCCCCCGGACTAGCGGACCTCGAGCAGTACTTC